This record concerns one T cell receptor (beta chain) sequence. The target antigen is unknown. Noted time point: week 23, last vaccination. Vaccine doses each comprised 300 ug of mutant IDH1 20-mer peptide, with topical imiquimod. This specimen comes from a study of a mutant IDH1 vaccine in newly diagnosed glioma. Study overall: The first vaccination came 4-6 weeks after radiotherapy alone, or with temozolomide cycles. Most patients had received both radiotherapy and temozolomide, the prior options being radiotherapy, temozolomide, or both.

Libraries were prepared by immunoSEQ multiplex PCR; TCRdb keeps only in-frame clonotypes and omits some of them. The table records about 65,000 clones, more than 75% of them present only once. Per the germline V gene, CDR1 is SGDLS and CDR2 is YYNGEE. There are 15 residues in the CDR3. Trimming at V came to 0 bases and at J to 6 bases, leaving 4 bases not matched to a gene. This specimen was PBMCs, taken from a glioma patient whose treatment included an IDH1 peptide vaccine. The TCR comes from a man aged 25-40 years with glioma. The chain joins TRBV9 to TRBJ2-1, with 9 bases fitting TRBD2. This CDR3 is CASSVVAGASNEQFF. CDR3 in DNA: TGTGCCAGCAGCGTAGTAGCGGGGGCCTCCAATGAGCAGTTCTTC.